This T cell receptor beta chain came from a study of T-cell memory formation after mild COVID-19. Study outcomes and limitations: Contracting clones from day 15 to 85 showed balanced CD4/CD8; later expanders favored CD4+.

TCRdb re-called the 5' RACE reads through MiXCR, storing one row per CDR3 protein. This table has more than 80,000 distinct CDR3 sequences, 15% to 20% appearing once. A note on this clonotype: Its antigen is unidentified.

The CDR3 loop spans 16 amino acids. Trimming pared 4 bases from V and 4 bases from J, leaving 17 bases between. Germline CDR1 SEHNR, CDR2 FQNEAQ (reference sequence). The chain carries TRBV7-9 and TRBJ2-1; perhaps TRBD1 as D (6 bases). Sequencing was carried out using PBMCs or a T cell subset sorted from them (not recorded which). This TCR was sampled from an adult woman who had mild COVID-19 (a few samples of this study predate the infection). Cell type and time point are not known. The CDR3 region is CASSSTTGRDYNEQFF. The CDR3 region has the DNA TGTGCCAGCAGCTCTACGACAGGTAGGGATTACAATGAGCAGTTCTTC.